The 22 T cell receptor beta chains below come from one sample, sequenced in a study of cytomegalovirus exposure and HLA in healthy donors. PCR primers comprised 60 Vbeta and 13 Jbeta primers. Method: immunoSEQ multiplex PCR; TCRdb's copy keeps in-frame clones and lacks some. The sample lists 90,000 to 120,000 clones, around 76% seen once, with roughly 2.3% in the top ten. Source material: PBMCs. The origin of the receptors is a man between 18 and 35 years old in good health and CMV-seronegative.

This clone came up a few times. This sequence joins TRBV19 and TRBJ1-1; D gene uncertain. The CDR3 loop spans 12 amino acids. Germline CDR1 and CDR2: LNHDA and SQIVND (reference sequence). V gave up 9 bases and J gave up 4 bases, with 12 bases separating them. CDR3 in DNA: TGTGCCAGCTGTTGTAGCTTCACTGAAGCTTTCTTT. Translating gives CASCCSFTEAFF.

This clone appeared a single time. The gene calls are TRBV7-6 and TRBJ2-7; 9 nucleotides match TRBD1. The CDR3 loop spans 14 amino acids. The V and J ends lost 6 bases and 0 bases, in that order; junction bases with no gene match: 3. CDR1 is SGHVS and CDR2 is FNYEAQ in the germline V gene. CDR3 amino acids: CASRPQGASYEQYF. Here the CDR3 DNA reads TGTGCCAGCAGACCACAGGGGGCCTCCTACGAGCAGTACTTC.

The chain is built from TRBV29-1 and TRBJ2-7, with 8 positions matching TRBD1. Germline CDR1 SQVTM, CDR2 ANQGSEA. With V trimmed by 5 bases and J by 4 bases, 10 bases remained unmatched. The CDR3 loop spans 14 amino acids. The CDR3 bases are TGCAGCGTTTCAAACGGACAGGGCGGGTACGAGCAGTACTTC. It translates to CSVSNGQGGYEQYF.

This chain connects TRBV2 to TRBJ2-1, with D maybe TRBD2 (6 bases). This CDR3 comprises 12 residues. Germline V lookup: CDR1 SNHLY, CDR2 FYNNEI. Trimming removed 10 bases from V and 7 bases from J, with 14 bases in between. CDR3 DNA: TGTGCCACCAGGACCGGGAGTAATGAGCAGTTCTTC. Translating it yields CATRTGSNEQFF.

The chain is built from TRBV6-1 and TRBJ2-2; possibly TRBD2 for D (7 bases). CDR3 size: 15 residues. Germline CDR1 is MNHNS and CDR2 is SASEGT. Trimming cost V 2 bases and J 8 bases, with 15 bases left between them. In nucleotides, the CDR3 is TGTGCCAGCAGTGAATTATCGGGGGGCCCAGGGGAGCTGTTTTTT. This encodes CASSELSGGPGELFF.

The chain carries TRBV6-6 and TRBJ2-2; TRBD1 matches at 7 bases. CDR1 is MNHNY, CDR2 SVGAGI, per germline (reference sequence). The CDR3 length is 16 residues. With 6 bases clipped from V and 0 bases from J, the junction kept 7 bases outside the gene matches. The CDR3 nucleotides are TGTGCCAGCAGCCCAAGGACAGGCGCGAACACCGGGGAGCTGTTTTTT. It encodes CASSPRTGANTGELFF.

The chain combines TRBV10-3 with TRBJ1-1; TRBD1 agrees at 8 bases. The length of the CDR3 is 11 residues. J lost 5 bases, V lost 10 bases, and 3 bases had no gene match. Germline loops: CDR1 ENHRY, CDR2 SYGVKD. The CDR3 coding sequence is TGTGCCACACACAGGGGGACTGAAGCTTTCTTT. Its translation is CATHRGTEAFF.

The rearrangement uses TRBV7-2 and TRBJ1-2; possible D gene TRBD1, 5 bases. The CDR3 is made up of 16 amino acids. Per germline, CDR1 SGHTA and CDR2 FQGNSA. The germline V and J ends were trimmed by 2 bases and 2 bases, with 15 bases remaining between them. CDR3 sequence (DNA): TGTGCCAGCAGCTTACTTTGGGCACAGGCCAACTATGGCTACACCTTC. Its translation: CASSLLWAQANYGYTF. The whole variable domain, filled in from reference TRBV7-2 and TRBJ1-2, reads GAGVSQSPSNKVTEKGKDVELRCDPISGHTALYWYRQSLGQGLEFLIYFQGNSAPDKSGLPSDRFSAERTGGSVSTLTIQRTQQEDSAVYLCASSLLWAQANYGYTFGSGTRLTVV.

Comment on this clone: Different DNA sequences within this sample yield the same CDR3. The chain links TRBV5-1 to TRBJ2-5; D is perhaps TRBD2 (6 bases). Trimming removed 8 bases at V and 2 bases at J, with 10 bases between. CDR3 length equals 12 residues. The germline V gene encodes CDR1 SGHRS and CDR2 YFSETQ. This chain's CDR3 is CASRDSQETQYF. The CDR3 DNA reads TGCGCCAGTCGGGACTCTCAAGAGACCCAGTACTTC. Full variable domain (rest looked up from reference TRBV5-1 and TRBJ2-5): KAGVTQTPRYLIKTRGQQVTLSCSPISGHRSVSWYQQTPGQGLQFLFEYFSETQRNKGNFPGRFSGRQFSNSRSEMNVSTLELGDSALYLCASRDSQETQYFGPGTRLLVL.

V is TRBV5-6 and J is TRBJ2-3; D ambiguous. The CDR3 totals 15 residues. Deletions cut 0 bases from V and 5 bases from J, with 13 bases between. Germline CDR1 reads SGHDT; CDR2 reads YYEEEE. CDR3 region: CASSLDPTSRDTQYF. The CDR3, as DNA: TGTGCCAGCAGCTTGGACCCCACGAGTAGAGATACGCAGTATTTT.

The table lists this clone with a few counts. The same CDR3 arises from other DNA sequences in this sample as well. The J gene is TRBJ2-1, the V gene TRBV14; tentatively, D is TRBD1 (6 bases). With 1 base removed from V and 7 bases from J, the gap between germline ends came to 8 bases. The germline V gene encodes CDR1 SGHDN and CDR2 FVKESK. The CDR3 runs to 13 residues. CDR3 DNA: TGTGCCAGCAGCCAAGTGAGGGGGAATGAGCAGTTCTTC. Protein product: CASSQVRGNEQFF.

The chain has TRBV2 and TRBJ2-5, with 14 bases fitting TRBD2. CDR1 and CDR2 (germline): SNHLY, FYNNEI. The CDR3 length is 15 residues. V lost 3 bases to trimming and J lost 9 bases; unmatched junction nucleotides: 6. The chain's CDR3 is CASSETSGGAYSQYF. The CDR3 DNA sequence: TGTGCCAGCAGTGAGACTAGCGGGGGGGCCTATTCCCAGTACTTC.

The chain uses TRBV9 and TRBJ1-3, with D possibly matching TRBD1 (5 bases). V was pared by 4 bases and J by 0 bases, with 11 bases between. This CDR3 is 15 amino acids long. Germline V CDR1 and CDR2: SGDLS, YYNGEE. This chain's CDR3 is CASSPTGYSGNTIYF. In DNA, the CDR3 is TGTGCCAGCAGCCCAACAGGTTACTCTGGAAACACCATATATTTT.

This clone showed up just a few times. This sequence joins TRBV18 and TRBJ2-1, with 8 bases that match TRBD2. The CDR3 spans 13 residues. The germline CDR1 and CDR2 sequences are KGHSH and LQKENI. With V trimmed by 3 bases and J by 7 bases, 2 bases remained unmatched. The chain's CDR3 is CASSPGGGNEQFF. For the CDR3, the DNA is TGTGCCAGCTCACCCGGGGGGGGGAATGAGCAGTTCTTC.

J is TRBJ1-1 and V is TRBV9; D remains unclear. There are 13 residues in the CDR3. Deletions cut 1 base from V and 0 bases from J, with 4 bases between. The V gene's germline CDR1 is SGDLS and CDR2 YYNGEE. The DNA for the CDR3 is TGTGCCAGCAGCGTACAGGTGAACACTGAAGCTTTCTTT. This gives the protein CASSVQVNTEAFF. Full variable domain (outside the CDR3, taken from reference TRBV9 and TRBJ1-1): DSGVTQTPKHLITATGQRVTLRCSPRSGDLSVYWYQQSLDQGLQFLIQYYNGEERAKGNILERFSAQQFPDLHSELNLSSLELGDSALYFCASSVQVNTEAFFGQGTRLTVV.

The chain employs TRBV13 and TRBJ2-7; 10 bases align to TRBD1. Losses at the gene ends were 5 bases for V and 6 bases for J; bases not matched to a gene: 7. The CDR3 extends over 14 amino acids. Germline V gene sequence: CDR1 PRHDT, CDR2 FYEKMQ (reference sequence). The CDR3 reads CASSRDRGLGEQYF. CDR3 bases: TGTGCCAGCAGCCGAGACAGGGGGCTGGGCGAGCAGTACTTC.

CDR3: CASSSFGTGYSGANVLTF. Here the CDR3 DNA reads TGTGCCAGCAGTTCGTTTGGGACAGGATACTCTGGGGCCAACGTCCTGACTTTC. The chain links TRBV27 to TRBJ2-6; 8 nucleotides line up with TRBD1. This CDR3 comprises 18 residues. V dropped 4 bases and J dropped 0; count of bases not matched to a gene: 8. Looked up from germline, CDR1 is MNHEY and CDR2 is SMNVEV (reference sequence).

This clone has only one observation. Written as DNA, the CDR3 is TGTGCCAGCTCATCGGGACCGACAGGGTCAGGCACAGATACGCAGTATTTT. This codes for CASSSGPTGSGTDTQYF. V is TRBV18 and J is TRBJ2-3; 7 positions match TRBD1. There are 17 residues in the CDR3. Germline V CDR1 and CDR2: KGHSH, LQKENI. V lost 5 bases and J lost 1; bases outside the gene matches: 12.

The rearrangement joins TRBV2 to TRBJ2-7; 7 nucleotides line up with TRBD1. The CDR3 covers 14 residues. Losses at the gene ends were 6 bases for V and 2 bases for J; bases not matched to a gene: 7. Germline V gene data show CDR1 as SNHLY and CDR2 as FYNNEI. CDR3 DNA: TGTGCCAGCAGGGACAGGTCCGCCACCTACGAGCAGTACTTC. The encoded protein is CASRDRSATYEQYF.

This clone was seen a few times. The chain recombines TRBV11-1 with TRBJ2-1, with TRBD2 matching 14 bases. Germline V gives CDR1 SGHAT, CDR2 FQDESV (reference sequence). This CDR3 is built from 17 residues. The trim removed 4 bases at V and 2 bases at J, leaving 4 bases unmatched. CDR3 bases: TGTGCCAGCAGCTCCGGACTAGCGGGGGGTGCCTACAATGAGCAGTTCTTC. Its translation is CASSSGLAGGAYNEQFF.

The chain uses TRBV5-4 and TRBJ2-7; 7 bases align to TRBD2. V lost 0 bases and J lost 0; bases outside the gene matches: 3. Germline CDR1 and CDR2: SGHNT and YYREEE (reference sequence). The CDR3 loop spans 15 amino acids. This CDR3 reads CASSLGGGSSYEQYF. The CDR3 nucleotides read TGTGCCAGCAGCTTGGGGGGGGGTAGCTCCTACGAGCAGTACTTC.

The genes are TRBV4-2 and TRBJ1-1; TRBD1 matches at 9 bases. Germline V gives CDR1 LGHNA, CDR2 YNFKEQ. J gave up 2 bases and V 1 base, and 5 bases lay outside the gene matches. The CDR3 spans 16 residues. The DNA of the CDR3 is TGTGCCAGCAGCCAAGCCGCGGACAGGGGCAACACTGAAGCTTTCTTT. Translating gives CASSQAADRGNTEAFF.